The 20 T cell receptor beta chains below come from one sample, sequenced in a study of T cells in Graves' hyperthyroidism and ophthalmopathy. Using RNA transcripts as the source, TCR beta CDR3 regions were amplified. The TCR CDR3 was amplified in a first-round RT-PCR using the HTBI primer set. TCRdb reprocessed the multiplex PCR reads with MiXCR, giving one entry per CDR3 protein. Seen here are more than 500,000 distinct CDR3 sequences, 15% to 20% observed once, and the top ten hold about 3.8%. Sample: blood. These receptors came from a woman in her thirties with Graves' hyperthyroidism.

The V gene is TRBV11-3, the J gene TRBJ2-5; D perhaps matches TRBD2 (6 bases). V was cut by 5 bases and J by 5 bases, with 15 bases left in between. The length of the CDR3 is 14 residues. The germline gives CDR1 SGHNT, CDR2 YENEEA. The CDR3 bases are TGTGCCAGCAGCCCAGGAGGGGCGGGGGAGACCCAGTACTTC. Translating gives CASSPGGAGETQYF.

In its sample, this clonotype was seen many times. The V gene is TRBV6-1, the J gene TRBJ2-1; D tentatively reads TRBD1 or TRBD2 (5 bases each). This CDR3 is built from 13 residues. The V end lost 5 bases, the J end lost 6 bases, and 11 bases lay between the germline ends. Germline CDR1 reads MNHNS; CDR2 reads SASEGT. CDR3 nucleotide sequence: TGTGCCAGCAGTTTACTAGACAGCAATGAGCAGTTCTTC. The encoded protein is CASSLLDSNEQFF.

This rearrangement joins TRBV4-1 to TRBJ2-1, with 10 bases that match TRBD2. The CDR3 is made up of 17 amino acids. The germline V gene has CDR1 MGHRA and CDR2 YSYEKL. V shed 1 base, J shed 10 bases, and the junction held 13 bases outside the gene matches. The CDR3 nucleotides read TGCGCCAGCAGCCAAGTATGGTCTAGCGGGAGAACGAGCGAGCAGTTCTTC. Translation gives CASSQVWSSGRTSEQFF.

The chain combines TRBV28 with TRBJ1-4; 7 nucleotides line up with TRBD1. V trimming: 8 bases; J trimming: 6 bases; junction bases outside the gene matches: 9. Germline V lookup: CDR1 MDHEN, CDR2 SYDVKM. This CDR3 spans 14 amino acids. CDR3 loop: CASALRGLDEKLFF. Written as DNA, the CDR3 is TGTGCCAGCGCCCTAAGGGGGCTCGATGAAAAACTGTTTTTT.

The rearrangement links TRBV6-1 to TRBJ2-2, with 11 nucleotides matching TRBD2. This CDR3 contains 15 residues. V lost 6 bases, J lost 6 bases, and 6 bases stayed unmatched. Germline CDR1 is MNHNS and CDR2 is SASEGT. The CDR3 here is CASSFRSGRAGELFF. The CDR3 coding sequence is TGTGCCAGCAGCTTTCGTAGCGGGAGGGCCGGGGAGCTGTTTTTT.

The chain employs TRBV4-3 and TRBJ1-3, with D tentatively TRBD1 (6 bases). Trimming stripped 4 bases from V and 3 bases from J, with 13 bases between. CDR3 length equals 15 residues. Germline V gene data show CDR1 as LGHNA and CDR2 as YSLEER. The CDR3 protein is CASSPYQGLGNTIYF. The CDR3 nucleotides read TGCGCCAGCAGCCCCTACCAGGGGCTTGGAAACACCATATATTTT.

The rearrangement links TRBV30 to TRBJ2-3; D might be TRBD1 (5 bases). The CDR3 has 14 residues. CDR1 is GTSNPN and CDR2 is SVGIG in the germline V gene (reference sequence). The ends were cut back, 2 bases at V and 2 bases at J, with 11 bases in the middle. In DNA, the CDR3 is TGTGCCTGGAGTAGGCAGGGAAACACAGATACGCAGTATTTT. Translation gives CAWSRQGNTDTQYF. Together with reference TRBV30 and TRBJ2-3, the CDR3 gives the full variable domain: SQTIHQWPATLVQPVGSPLSLECTVEGTSNPNLYWYRQAAGRGLQLLFYSVGIGQISSEVPQNLSASRPQDRQFILSSKKLLLSDSGFYLCAWSRQGNTDTQYFGPGTRLTVL.

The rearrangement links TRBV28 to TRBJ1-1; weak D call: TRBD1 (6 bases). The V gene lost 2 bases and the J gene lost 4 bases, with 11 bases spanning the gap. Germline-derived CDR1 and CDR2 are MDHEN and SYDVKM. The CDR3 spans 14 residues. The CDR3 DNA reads TGTGCCAGCAGTTTAAACAGGGTGGGCACTGAAGCTTTCTTT. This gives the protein CASSLNRVGTEAFF.

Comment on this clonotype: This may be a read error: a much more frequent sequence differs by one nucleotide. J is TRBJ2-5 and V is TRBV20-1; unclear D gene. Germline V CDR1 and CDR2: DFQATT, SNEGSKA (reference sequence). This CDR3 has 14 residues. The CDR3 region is CSVRDRRAQETQYF. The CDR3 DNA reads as TGCAGTGTTAGAGATCGTCGGGCCCAAGAGACCCAGTACTTC.

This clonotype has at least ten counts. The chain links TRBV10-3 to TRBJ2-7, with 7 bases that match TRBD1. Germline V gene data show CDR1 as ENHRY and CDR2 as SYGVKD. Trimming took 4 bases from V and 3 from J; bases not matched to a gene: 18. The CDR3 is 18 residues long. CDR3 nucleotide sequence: TGTGCCATCAGTGGATTTCCACCGGGACAGCCAATGTACTACGAGCAGTACTTC. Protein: CAISGFPPGQPMYYEQYF.

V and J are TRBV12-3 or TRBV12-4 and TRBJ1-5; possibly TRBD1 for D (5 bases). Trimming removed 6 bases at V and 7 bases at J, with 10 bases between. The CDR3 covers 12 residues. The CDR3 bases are TGTGCCAGCAGATACAGGACACAGCCCCAGCATTTT. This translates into CASRYRTQPQHF.

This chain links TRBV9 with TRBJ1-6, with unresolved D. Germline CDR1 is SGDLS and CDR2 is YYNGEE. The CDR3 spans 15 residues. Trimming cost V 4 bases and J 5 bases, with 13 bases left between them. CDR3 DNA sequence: TGTGCCAGCAGCTCAAACCGGAATAATAATTCACCCCTCCACTTT. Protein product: CASSSNRNNNSPLHF. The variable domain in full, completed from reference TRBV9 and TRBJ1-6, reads DSGVTQTPKHLITATGQRVTLRCSPRSGDLSVYWYQQSLDQGLQFLIQYYNGEERAKGNILERFSAQQFPDLHSELNLSSLELGDSALYFCASSSNRNNNSPLHFGNGTRLTVT.

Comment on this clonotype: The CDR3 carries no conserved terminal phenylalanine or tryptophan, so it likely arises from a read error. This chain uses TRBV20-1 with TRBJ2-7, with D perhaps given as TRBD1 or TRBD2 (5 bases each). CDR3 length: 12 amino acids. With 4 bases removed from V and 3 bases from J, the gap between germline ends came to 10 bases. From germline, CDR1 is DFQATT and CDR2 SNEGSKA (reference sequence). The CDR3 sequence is CSATGTDYEQYS. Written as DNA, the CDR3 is TGCAGTGCTACGGGGACGGACTACGAGCAGTACTCC.

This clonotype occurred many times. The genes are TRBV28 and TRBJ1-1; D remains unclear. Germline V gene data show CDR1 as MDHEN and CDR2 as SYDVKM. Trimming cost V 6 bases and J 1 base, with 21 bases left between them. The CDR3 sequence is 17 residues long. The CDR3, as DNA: TGTGCCAGCAGACCTCGCCGACCTCTAAGGAGGAACACTGAAGCTTTCTTT. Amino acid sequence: CASRPRRPLRRNTEAFF.

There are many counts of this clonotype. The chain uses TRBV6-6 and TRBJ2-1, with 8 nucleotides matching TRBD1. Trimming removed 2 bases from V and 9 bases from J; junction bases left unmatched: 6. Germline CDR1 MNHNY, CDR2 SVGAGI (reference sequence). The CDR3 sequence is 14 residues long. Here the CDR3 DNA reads TGTGCCAGCAGTTACGTGACAGGGGCAACTGAGCAGTTCTTC. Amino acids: CASSYVTGATEQFF.

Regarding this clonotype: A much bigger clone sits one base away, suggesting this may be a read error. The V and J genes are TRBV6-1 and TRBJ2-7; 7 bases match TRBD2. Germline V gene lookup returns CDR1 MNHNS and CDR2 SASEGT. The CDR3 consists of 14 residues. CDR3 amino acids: CVSGVGGPPYEQYF. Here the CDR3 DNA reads TGTGTCAGCGGGGTCGGAGGACCTCCCTACGAGCAGTACTTC.

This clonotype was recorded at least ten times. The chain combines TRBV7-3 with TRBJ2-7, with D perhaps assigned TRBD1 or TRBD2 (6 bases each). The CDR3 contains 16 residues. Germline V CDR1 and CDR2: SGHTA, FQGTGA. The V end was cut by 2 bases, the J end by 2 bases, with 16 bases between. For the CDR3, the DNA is TGTGCCAGCAGCTTAGAGGGGGGCGGTTACCCCTACGAGCAGTACTTC. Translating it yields CASSLEGGGYPYEQYF.

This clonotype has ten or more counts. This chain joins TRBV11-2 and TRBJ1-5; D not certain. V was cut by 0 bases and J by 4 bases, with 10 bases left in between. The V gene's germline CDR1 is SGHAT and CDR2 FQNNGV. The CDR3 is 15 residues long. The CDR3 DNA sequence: TGTGCCAGCAGCTTAGAAGGGTCCGGTAATCAGCCCCAGCATTTT. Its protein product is CASSLEGSGNQPQHF.

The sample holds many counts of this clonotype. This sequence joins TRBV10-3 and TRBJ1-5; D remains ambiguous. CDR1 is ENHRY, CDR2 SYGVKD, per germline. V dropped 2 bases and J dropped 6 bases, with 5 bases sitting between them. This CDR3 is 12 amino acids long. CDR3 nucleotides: TGTGCCATCAGTGAGAGCGGTCAGCCCCAGCATTTT. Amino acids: CAISESGQPQHF.

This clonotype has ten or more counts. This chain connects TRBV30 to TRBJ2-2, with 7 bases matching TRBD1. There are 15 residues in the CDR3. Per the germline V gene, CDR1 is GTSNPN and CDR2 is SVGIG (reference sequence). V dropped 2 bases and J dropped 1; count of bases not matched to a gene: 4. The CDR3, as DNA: TGTGCCTGGAGTAGGGACAGCTTGAACACCGGGGAGCTGTTTTTT. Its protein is CAWSRDSLNTGELFF.